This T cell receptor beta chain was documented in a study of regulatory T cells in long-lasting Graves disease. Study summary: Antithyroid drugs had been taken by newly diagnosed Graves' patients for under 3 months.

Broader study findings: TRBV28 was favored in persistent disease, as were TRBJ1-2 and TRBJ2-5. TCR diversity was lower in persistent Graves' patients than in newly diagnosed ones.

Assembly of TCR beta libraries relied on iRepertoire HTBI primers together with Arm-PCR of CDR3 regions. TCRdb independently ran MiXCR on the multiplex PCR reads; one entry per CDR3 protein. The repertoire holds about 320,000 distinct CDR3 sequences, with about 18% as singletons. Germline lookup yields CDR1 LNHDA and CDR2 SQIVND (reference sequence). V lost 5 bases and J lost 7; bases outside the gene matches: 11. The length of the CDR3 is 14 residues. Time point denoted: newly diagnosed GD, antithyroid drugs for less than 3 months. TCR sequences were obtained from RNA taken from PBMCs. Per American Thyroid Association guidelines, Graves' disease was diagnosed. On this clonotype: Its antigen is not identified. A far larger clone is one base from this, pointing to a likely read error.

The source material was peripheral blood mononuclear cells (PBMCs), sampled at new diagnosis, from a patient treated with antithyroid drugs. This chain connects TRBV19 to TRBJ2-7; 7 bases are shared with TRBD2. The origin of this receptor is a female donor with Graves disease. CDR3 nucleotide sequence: TGTGCCAGTAGTCCCCGCCCGGGGGAGGGTGAGCAGTACTTC. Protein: CASSPRPGEGEQYF.